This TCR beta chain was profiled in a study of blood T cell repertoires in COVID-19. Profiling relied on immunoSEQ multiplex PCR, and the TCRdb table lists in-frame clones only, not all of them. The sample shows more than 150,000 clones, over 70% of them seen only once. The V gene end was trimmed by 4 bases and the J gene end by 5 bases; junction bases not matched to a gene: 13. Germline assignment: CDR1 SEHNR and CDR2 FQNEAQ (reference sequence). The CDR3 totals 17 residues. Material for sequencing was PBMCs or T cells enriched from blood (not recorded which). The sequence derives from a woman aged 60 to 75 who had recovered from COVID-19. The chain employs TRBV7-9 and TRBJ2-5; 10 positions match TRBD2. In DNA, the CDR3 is TGTGCCAGCAGCTGGCCACTAGCGGGGCTTGCGGGGGAGACCCAGTACTTC. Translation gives CASSWPLAGLAGETQYF.